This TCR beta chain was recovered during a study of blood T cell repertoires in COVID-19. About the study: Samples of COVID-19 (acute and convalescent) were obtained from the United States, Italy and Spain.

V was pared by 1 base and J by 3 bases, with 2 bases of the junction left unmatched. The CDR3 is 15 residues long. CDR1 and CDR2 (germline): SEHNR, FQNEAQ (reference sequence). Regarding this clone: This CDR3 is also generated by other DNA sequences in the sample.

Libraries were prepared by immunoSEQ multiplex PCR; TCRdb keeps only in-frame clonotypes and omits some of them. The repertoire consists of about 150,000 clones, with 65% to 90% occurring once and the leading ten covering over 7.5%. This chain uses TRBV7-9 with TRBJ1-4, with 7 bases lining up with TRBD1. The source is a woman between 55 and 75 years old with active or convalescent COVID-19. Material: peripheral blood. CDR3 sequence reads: CASSLGTGANEKLFF. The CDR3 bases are TGTGCCAGCAGCTTAGGCACAGGGGCTAATGAAAAACTGTTTTTT.